The text below deals with one T cell receptor (beta chain). Its antigen is currently unknown. Germline lookup yields CDR1 MNHEY and CDR2 SMNVEV (reference sequence). The CDR3 has 13 amino acids. V lost 3 bases to trimming and J lost 1 base, with 7 bases between them. Naive CD8 populations comprised CD45RO-negative cells positively selected for CCR7, excluding terminally differentiated effector memory CD45RA+ cells. The authors split each subset's genomic DNA evenly across several immunoSEQ plates. Per the authors' pipeline: Filtering differed because ImmunoSEQ produced junction-only sequences that carried no quality scores. Here immunoSEQ multiplex PCR was the method, and the copy in TCRdb shows in-frame clones only, minus some. The V and J calls and clone size are taken from that table; D and trimming were inferred from the DNA. The sample contains about 2.1 million clones, 93% of which appear only once.

This specimen comes from a study of shared clonotypes between healthy human individuals. Study as a whole: Researchers drew samples from two women and a few men aged 18 to 49.

Study results and caveats: The sharing of about 5% of naive CD4 clonotypes was seen across a handful of donors.

V and J are TRBV27 and TRBJ2-7; D ambiguous. The origin of this receptor is a man aged 18 to 30 in good health. Some clones in this sample may be carry-over from other donors' samples. Sequences were obtained from naive CD8+ T cells from PBMCs. CDR3 amino acids: CASSFRPSYEQYF. The CDR3 coding sequence is TGTGCCAGCAGTTTTCGGCCTTCCTACGAGCAGTACTTC.